Presented here are 20 T cell receptor beta chains from one specimen sequenced in a study of blood T cell repertoires in COVID-19. Profiled with immunoSEQ multiplex PCR; TCRdb holds only in-frame clones, not every one. The sample consists of 350,000 to 450,000 clones, around 84% of them appearing once. Sequenced: peripheral blood. The receptors were gathered from a woman aged 18-30 years with acute or convalescent COVID-19.

The table lists this clone with a few counts. The CDR3 bases are TGCGCCAGCAAGGAGATGACAGGGAGTAACACTGAAGCTTTCTTT. It encodes CASKEMTGSNTEAFF. The genes are TRBV5-1 and TRBJ1-1; TRBD1 agrees at 7 bases. V shed 6 bases and J 2 bases; nucleotides not matched to a gene: 10. This CDR3 region has 15 residues. Germline CDR1 and CDR2: SGHRS and YFSETQ.

J is TRBJ1-5 and V is TRBV19, with D uncertain. The CDR3 consists of 14 residues. With 5 bases removed from V and 0 bases from J, the gap between germline ends came to 8 bases. The germline gives CDR1 LNHDA, CDR2 SQIVND (reference sequence). CDR3 coding DNA: TGTGCCAGTAGTGGAGCGTATAGCAATCAGCCCCAGCATTTT. Translation: CASSGAYSNQPQHF.

The chain combines TRBV6-5 with TRBJ2-3, with a possible D match to TRBD1 (5 bases). The CDR3 is 13 residues long. The V and J ends lost 7 bases and 8 bases respectively, with 16 bases between them. Germline V lookup: CDR1 MNHEY, CDR2 SVGAGI. The CDR3 nucleotides read TGTGCCAGCATATTAGGGGCTCCTCGTACGCAGTATTTT. It codes for CASILGAPRTQYF.

The chain has TRBV6-5 and TRBJ1-2; 8 bases are a match to TRBD1. After removal of 4 bases from V and 6 bases from J, the junction contained 7 bases not matched to a gene. Germline assignment: CDR1 MNHEY and CDR2 SVGAGI. The CDR3 is 14 amino acids. CDR3 in amino acids: CASSWADRADGYTF. DNA for the CDR3: TGTGCCAGCAGTTGGGCGGACAGGGCGGATGGCTACACCTTC.

Turning to this clone: The sample has other DNA sequences that encode this CDR3 too. This sequence joins TRBV5-1 and TRBJ2-7, with 9 positions matching TRBD1. J lost 0 bases, V lost 3 bases, and 1 base had no gene match. This CDR3 contains 14 residues. Germline assignment: CDR1 SGHRS and CDR2 YFSETQ. The CDR3 DNA follows: TGCGCCAGCAGCTGGACAGGGGACTCCTACGAGCAGTACTTC. As protein: CASSWTGDSYEQYF.

The genes are TRBV3-1 (or the pseudogene TRBV3-2) and TRBJ1-2; D is possibly TRBD1 (5 bases). In germline, CDR1 is LGHDT, CDR2 YNNKEL (reference sequence). Trimming shortened V by 2 bases and J by 8 bases, and 15 bases separated the two germline ends. This CDR3 contains 14 residues. The CDR3 sequence: CASSQRGFLPGYTF. The CDR3 DNA is TGTGCCAGCAGCCAACGGGGGTTCCTTCCCGGCTACACCTTC.

This chain joins TRBV7-3 and TRBJ1-1; 9 bases align to TRBD1. V shed 5 bases and J 4 bases; nucleotides not matched to a gene: 14. The length of the CDR3 is 17 residues. From germline, CDR1 is SGHTA and CDR2 FQGTGA. The CDR3 loop reads CASSARLTGGLATEAFF. As DNA, the CDR3 is TGTGCCAGCAGCGCAAGGCTGACAGGGGGTCTGGCCACTGAAGCTTTCTTT.

This chain connects TRBV18 to TRBJ1-1; 10 nucleotides line up with TRBD1. Germline CDR1 reads KGHSH; CDR2 reads LQKENI. Trimming cost V 1 base and J 1 base; bases outside gene matches: 3. CDR3 length: 16 amino acids. The CDR3 bases are TGTGCCAGCTCACCACGGGGACAGGGGACGAACACTGAAGCTTTCTTT. Protein: CASSPRGQGTNTEAFF.

The chain recombines TRBV7-7 with TRBJ1-1; 7 bases are shared with TRBD1. Losses at the gene ends were 5 bases for V and 5 bases for J; bases not matched to a gene: 5. CDR1 SSHAT and CDR2 FNYEAQ come from the germline V gene (reference sequence). The CDR3 consists of 13 residues. The CDR3 nucleotides read TGTGCCAGCAGCCAGACAGGGTCGACTGAAGCTTTCTTT. Translating gives CASSQTGSTEAFF.

The chain joins TRBV20-1 to TRBJ2-4, with a possible D match to TRBD2 (6 bases). This CDR3 is built from 17 residues. Per the germline V gene, CDR1 is DFQATT and CDR2 is SNEGSKA (reference sequence). Between the trimmed V and J ends, which lost 3 bases and 0 bases, there was a span of 18 bases. The CDR3 protein is CSASPIIADVAKNIQYF. CDR3 in DNA: TGCAGTGCTAGTCCGATTATAGCGGATGTAGCCAAAAACATTCAGTACTTC.

The rearrangement links TRBV9 to TRBJ2-3; a possible D gene is TRBD2 (5 bases). The germline CDR1 and CDR2 sequences are SGDLS and YYNGEE. The germline V and J ends were trimmed by 3 bases and 2 bases, with 13 bases remaining between them. This CDR3 has 15 residues. The CDR3 protein is CASSAGLLLTDTQYF. The CDR3 DNA reads as TGTGCCAGCAGCGCTGGACTCCTCCTCACAGATACGCAGTATTTT.

This clone was seen a single time. The CDR3 DNA reads TGTGCCAGCAGCCCACGTGGGGCGCAGGGAAATACGCAGTATTTT. This encodes CASSPRGAQGNTQYF. The chain uses TRBV9 and TRBJ2-3; tentatively, D is TRBD1 (5 bases). Germline loops: CDR1 SGDLS, CDR2 YYNGEE. This CDR3 comprises 15 residues. Trimming shortened V by 4 bases and J by 7 bases, and 19 bases separated the two germline ends.

The J gene is TRBJ1-1, the V gene TRBV28, with TRBD1 identical over 8 bases. Trimming cost V 2 bases and J 1 base; bases outside gene matches: 9. Germline-derived CDR1 and CDR2 are MDHEN and SYDVKM. The CDR3 consists of 17 residues. CDR3 amino acids: CASSLGGIGTGNTEAFF. DNA for the CDR3: TGTGCCAGCAGTTTAGGAGGGATCGGGACAGGGAACACTGAAGCTTTCTTT.

This rearrangement joins TRBV6-2 or TRBV6-3 to TRBJ2-4, with TRBD1 identical over 7 bases. V gave up 4 bases and J gave up 4 bases; unmatched junction bases: 4. This CDR3 comprises 14 residues. From germline, CDR1 is MNHEY and CDR2 SVGEGT. DNA for the CDR3: TGTGCCAGCAGTTTCCCGGGACAGAAAAACATTCAGTACTTC. Its protein is CASSFPGQKNIQYF.

The chain carries TRBV12-5 and TRBJ1-5; D is ambiguous. The V gene's germline CDR1 is LGHNT and CDR2 FRNRAP. V was shortened by 1 base and J by 4 bases, with 5 bases between the two germline ends. CDR3 size: 13 residues. The CDR3 sequence is CASGLEHNQPQHF. The CDR3 region has the DNA TGTGCTAGTGGTTTGGAACATAATCAGCCCCAGCATTTT.

By proportion, this clone is large. The rearrangement joins TRBV5-6 to TRBJ1-5; 9 nucleotides agree with TRBD1. CDR1 is SGHDT, CDR2 YYEEEE, per germline. This CDR3 has 18 residues. V lost 2 bases and J lost 6; bases outside the gene matches: 15. The CDR3 nucleotides read TGTGCCAGCAGCTTCGGCTCCCCGGGACAGGGCTTGGGTCAGCCCCAGCATTTT. The encoded protein is CASSFGSPGQGLGQPQHF.

The genes are TRBV13 and TRBJ2-7; no clear D gene. V shed 2 bases and J shed 0 bases, with 5 bases lying between them. Germline lookup yields CDR1 PRHDT and CDR2 FYEKMQ (reference sequence). The CDR3 is made up of 13 amino acids. The CDR3 protein is CASSLRSSYEQYF. For the CDR3, the DNA is TGTGCCAGCAGCTTAAGGAGCTCCTACGAGCAGTACTTC.

The V gene is TRBV18, the J gene TRBJ2-2; 12 nucleotides line up with TRBD2. V dropped 3 bases and J dropped 4; count of bases not matched to a gene: 3. The CDR3 has 16 residues. CDR1 and CDR2 (germline): KGHSH, LQKENI. Written as DNA, the CDR3 is TGTGCCAGCTCACCCGGACTAGCGGGACCCACCGGGGAGCTGTTTTTT. Protein sequence: CASSPGLAGPTGELFF.

The chain joins TRBV15 to TRBJ2-2; 8 nucleotides align to TRBD1. V trimming: 0 bases; J trimming: 1 base; junction bases outside the gene matches: 4. The CDR3 consists of 17 residues. Germline CDR1 is LNHNV and CDR2 is YYDKDF (reference sequence). CDR3 protein: CATSRDRGQVNTGELFF. The CDR3 region has the DNA TGTGCCACCAGCAGAGATAGGGGACAGGTGAACACCGGGGAGCTGTTTTTT.

The sample holds one count of this clone. J is TRBJ2-1 and V is TRBV24-1, with 7 positions matching TRBD1. CDR1 and CDR2 (germline): KGHDR, SFDVKD. The V gene end was trimmed by 5 bases and the J gene end by 6 bases; junction bases not matched to a gene: 9. The CDR3 has 15 amino acids. The CDR3 protein is CATSGSTGAGNEQFF. Here the CDR3 DNA reads TGTGCCACCAGTGGTTCCACAGGGGCGGGCAATGAGCAGTTCTTC.